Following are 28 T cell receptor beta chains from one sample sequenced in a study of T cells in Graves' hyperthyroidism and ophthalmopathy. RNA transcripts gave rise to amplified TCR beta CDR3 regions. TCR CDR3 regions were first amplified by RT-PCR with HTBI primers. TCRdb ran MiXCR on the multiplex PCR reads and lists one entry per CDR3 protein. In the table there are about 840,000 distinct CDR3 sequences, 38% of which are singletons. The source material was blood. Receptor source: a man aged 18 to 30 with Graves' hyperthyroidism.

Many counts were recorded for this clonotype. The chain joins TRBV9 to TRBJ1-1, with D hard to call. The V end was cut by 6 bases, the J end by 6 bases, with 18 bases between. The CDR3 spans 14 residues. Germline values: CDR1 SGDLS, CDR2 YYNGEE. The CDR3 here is CASTWGVEAAEAFF. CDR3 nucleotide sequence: TGTGCCAGCACCTGGGGTGTGGAGGCCGCTGAAGCTTTCTTT. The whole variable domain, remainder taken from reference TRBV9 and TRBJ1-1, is DSGVTQTPKHLITATGQRVTLRCSPRSGDLSVYWYQQSLDQGLQFLIQYYNGEERAKGNILERFSAQQFPDLHSELNLSSLELGDSALYFCASTWGVEAAEAFFGQGTRLTVV.

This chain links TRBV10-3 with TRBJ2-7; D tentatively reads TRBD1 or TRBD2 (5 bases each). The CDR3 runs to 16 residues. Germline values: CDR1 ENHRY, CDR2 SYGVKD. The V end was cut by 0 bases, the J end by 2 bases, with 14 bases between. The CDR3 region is CAISESQFRDPYEQYF. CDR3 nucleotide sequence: TGTGCCATCAGTGAGTCCCAGTTCCGGGACCCCTACGAGCAGTACTTC.

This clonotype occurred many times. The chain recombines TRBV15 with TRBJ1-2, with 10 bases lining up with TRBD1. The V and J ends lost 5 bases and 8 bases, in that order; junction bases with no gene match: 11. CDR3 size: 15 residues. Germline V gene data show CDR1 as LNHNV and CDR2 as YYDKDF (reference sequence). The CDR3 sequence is CATSPDRGPPEGYTF. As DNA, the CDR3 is TGTGCCACCAGCCCTGACAGGGGGCCCCCGGAGGGCTACACCTTC.

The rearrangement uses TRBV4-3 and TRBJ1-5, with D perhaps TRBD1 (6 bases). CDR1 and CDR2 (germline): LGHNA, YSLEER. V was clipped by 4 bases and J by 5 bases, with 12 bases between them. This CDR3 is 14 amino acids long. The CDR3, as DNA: TGCGCCAGCAGCCCACCAGGGGATTATCAGCCCCAGCATTTT. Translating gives CASSPPGDYQPQHF.

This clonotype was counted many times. Written as DNA, the CDR3 is TGTGCCAGCAGCCGCGATGTGACAGGGGAAGCTTTCTTT. Protein: CASSRDVTGEAFF. J is TRBJ1-1 and V is TRBV6-6; TRBD1 agrees at 7 bases. Per germline, CDR1 MNHNY and CDR2 SVGAGI (reference sequence). The CDR3 sequence is 13 residues long. V shed 6 bases and J 8 bases; nucleotides not matched to a gene: 9.

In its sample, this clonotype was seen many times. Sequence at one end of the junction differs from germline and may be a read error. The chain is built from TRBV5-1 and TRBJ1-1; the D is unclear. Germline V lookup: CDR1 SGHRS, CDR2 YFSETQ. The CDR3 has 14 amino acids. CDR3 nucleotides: TGTGCCAGCAGCTTGGGGAGTGTGAACACTGAAGCTTTCTTT. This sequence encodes CASSLGSVNTEAFF.

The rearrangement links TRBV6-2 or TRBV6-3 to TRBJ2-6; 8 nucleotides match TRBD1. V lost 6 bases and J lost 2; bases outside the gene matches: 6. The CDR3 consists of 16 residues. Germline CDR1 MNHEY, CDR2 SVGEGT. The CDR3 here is CASRPKTGAGANVLTF. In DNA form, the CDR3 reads TGTGCCAGCAGGCCTAAGACAGGGGCTGGGGCCAACGTCCTGACTTTC.

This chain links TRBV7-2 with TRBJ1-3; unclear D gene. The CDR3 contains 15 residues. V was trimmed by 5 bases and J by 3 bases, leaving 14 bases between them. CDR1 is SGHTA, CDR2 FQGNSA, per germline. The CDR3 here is CASSAQEGYGNTIYF. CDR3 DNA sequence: TGTGCCAGCAGCGCTCAAGAGGGATATGGAAACACCATATATTTT.

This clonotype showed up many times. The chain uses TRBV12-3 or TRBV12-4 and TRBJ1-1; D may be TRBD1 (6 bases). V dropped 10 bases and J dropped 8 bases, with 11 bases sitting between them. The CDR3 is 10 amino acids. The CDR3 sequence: CAIGGTEAFF. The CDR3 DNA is TGTGCCATCGGCGGGACAGAAGCTTTCTTT.

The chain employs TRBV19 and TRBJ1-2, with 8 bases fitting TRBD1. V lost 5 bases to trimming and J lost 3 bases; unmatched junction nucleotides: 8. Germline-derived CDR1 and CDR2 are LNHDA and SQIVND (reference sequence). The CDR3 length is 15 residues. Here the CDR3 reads CASSLGQGMDYGYTF. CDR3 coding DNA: TGTGCCAGTAGTCTCGGACAGGGAATGGACTATGGCTACACCTTC.

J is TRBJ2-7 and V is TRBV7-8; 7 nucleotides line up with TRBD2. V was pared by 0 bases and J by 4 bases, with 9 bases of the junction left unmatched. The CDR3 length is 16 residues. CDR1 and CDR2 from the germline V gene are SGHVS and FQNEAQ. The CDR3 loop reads CASSLATREGLYEQYF. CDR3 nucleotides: TGTGCCAGCAGCTTAGCGACGAGGGAGGGCCTTTACGAGCAGTACTTC.

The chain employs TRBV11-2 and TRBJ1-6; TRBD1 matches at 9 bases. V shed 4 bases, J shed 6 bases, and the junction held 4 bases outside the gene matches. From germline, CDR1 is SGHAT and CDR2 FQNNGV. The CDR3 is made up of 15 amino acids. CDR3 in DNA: TGTGCCAGCAGCTCGACAGGGGGTGGTAATTCACCCCTCCACTTT. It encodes CASSSTGGGNSPLHF. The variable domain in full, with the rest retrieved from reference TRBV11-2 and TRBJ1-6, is EAGVAQSPRYKIIEKRQSVAFWCNPISGHATLYWYQQILGQGPKLLIQFQNNGVVDDSQLPKDRFSAERLKGVDSTLKIQPAKLEDSAVYLCASSSTGGGNSPLHFGNGTRLTVT.

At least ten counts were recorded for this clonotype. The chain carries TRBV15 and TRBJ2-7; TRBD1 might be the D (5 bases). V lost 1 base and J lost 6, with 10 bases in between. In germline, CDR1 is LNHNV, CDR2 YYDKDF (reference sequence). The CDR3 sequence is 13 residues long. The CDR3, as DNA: TGTGCCACCAGCAGAGCTTTAGGGGTCGAGCAGTACTTC. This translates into CATSRALGVEQYF.

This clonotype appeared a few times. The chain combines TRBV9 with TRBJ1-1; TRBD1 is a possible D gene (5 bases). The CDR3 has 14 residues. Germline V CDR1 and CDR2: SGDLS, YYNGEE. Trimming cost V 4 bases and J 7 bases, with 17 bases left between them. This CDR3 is CASSRQGEGYEAFF. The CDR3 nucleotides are TGTGCCAGCAGCCGGCAGGGTGAGGGCTATGAAGCTTTCTTT.

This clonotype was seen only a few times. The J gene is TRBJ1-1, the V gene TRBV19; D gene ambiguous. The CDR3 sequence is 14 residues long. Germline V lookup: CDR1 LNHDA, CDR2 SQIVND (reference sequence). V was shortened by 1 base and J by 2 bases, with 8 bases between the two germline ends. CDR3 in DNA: TGTGCCAGTAGTATAGGGCTGCTAAACACTGAAGCTTTCTTT. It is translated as CASSIGLLNTEAFF.

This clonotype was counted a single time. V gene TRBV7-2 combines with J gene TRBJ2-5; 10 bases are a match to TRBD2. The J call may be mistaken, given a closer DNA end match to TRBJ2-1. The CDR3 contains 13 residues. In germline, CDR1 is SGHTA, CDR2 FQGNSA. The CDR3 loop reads CASSLSGTSDQFF. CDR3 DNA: TGTGCCAGCAGCCTTAGCGGGACTAGCGACCAGTTCTTC.

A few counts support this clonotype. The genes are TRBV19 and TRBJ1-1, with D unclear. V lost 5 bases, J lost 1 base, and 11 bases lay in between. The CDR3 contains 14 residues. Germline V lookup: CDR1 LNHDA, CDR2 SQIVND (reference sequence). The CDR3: CASSLSHSNTEAFF. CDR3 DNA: TGTGCCAGTAGTCTCTCTCATTCGAACACTGAAGCTTTCTTT.

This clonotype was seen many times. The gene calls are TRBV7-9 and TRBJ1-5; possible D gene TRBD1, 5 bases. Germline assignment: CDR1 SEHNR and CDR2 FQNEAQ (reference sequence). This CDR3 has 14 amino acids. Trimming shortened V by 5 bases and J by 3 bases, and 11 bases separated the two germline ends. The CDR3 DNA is TGTGCCAGCAGCGCTCAGGGAAACAATCAGCCCCAGCATTTT. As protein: CASSAQGNNQPQHF. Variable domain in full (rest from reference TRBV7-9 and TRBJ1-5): DTGVSQNPRHKITKRGQNVTFRCDPISEHNRLYWYRQTLGQGPEFLTYFQNEAQLEKSRLLSDRFSAERPKGSFSTLEIQRTEQGDSAMYLCASSAQGNNQPQHFGDGTRLSIL.

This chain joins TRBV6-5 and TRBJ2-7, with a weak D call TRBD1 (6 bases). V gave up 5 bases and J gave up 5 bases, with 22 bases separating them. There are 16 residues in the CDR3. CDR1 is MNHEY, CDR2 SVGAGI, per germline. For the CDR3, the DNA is TGTGCCAGCAGTAAGAAGGGATGGGGGCCCGGAGACGAGCAGTACTTC. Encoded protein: CASSKKGWGPGDEQYF.

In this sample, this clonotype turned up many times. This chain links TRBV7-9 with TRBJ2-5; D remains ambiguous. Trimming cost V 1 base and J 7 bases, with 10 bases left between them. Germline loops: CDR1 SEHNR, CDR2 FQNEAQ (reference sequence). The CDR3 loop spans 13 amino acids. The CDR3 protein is CASSLEAERTQYF. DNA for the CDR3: TGTGCCAGCAGCTTAGAGGCTGAGCGGACCCAGTACTTC.

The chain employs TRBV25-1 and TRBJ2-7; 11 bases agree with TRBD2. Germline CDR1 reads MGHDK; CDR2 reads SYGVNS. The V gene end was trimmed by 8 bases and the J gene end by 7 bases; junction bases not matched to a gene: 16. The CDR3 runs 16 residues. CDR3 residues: CASPLGSGGAGGEQYF. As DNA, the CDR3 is TGTGCCAGCCCCTTGGGTAGCGGGGGGGCCGGAGGAGAGCAGTACTTC.

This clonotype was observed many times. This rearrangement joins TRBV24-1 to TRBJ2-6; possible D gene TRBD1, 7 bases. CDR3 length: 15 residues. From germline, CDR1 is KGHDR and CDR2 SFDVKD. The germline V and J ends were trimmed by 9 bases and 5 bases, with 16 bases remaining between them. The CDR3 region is CATSPGGSWANVLTF. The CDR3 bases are TGTGCCACCTCGCCAGGGGGGAGCTGGGCCAACGTCCTGACTTTC.

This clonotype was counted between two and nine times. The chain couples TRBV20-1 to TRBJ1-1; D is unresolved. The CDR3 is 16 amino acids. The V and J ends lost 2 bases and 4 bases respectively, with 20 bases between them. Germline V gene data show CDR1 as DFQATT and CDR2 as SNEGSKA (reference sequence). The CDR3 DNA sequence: TGCAGTGCTAGACCCCCTATGGGCAGCGTCCTCACTGAAGCTTTCTTT. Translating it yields CSARPPMGSVLTEAFF.

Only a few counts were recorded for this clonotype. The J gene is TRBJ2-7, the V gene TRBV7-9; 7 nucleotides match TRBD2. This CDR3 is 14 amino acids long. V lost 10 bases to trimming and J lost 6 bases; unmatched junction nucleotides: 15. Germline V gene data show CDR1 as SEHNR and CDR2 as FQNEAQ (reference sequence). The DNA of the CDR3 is TGTGCCACAGACCGCCCAGGACTAGTGTTCGAGCAGTACTTC. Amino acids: CATDRPGLVFEQYF.

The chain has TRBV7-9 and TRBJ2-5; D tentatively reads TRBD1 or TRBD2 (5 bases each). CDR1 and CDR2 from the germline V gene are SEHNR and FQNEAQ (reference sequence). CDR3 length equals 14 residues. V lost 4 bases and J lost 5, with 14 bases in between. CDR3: CASSSNWGRETQYF. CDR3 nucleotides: TGTGCCAGCAGCTCCAACTGGGGACGCGAGACCCAGTACTTC.

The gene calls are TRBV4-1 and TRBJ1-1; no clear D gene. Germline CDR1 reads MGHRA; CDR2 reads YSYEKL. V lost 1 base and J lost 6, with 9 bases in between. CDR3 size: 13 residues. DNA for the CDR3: TGCGCCAGCAGCCAAGGACCCCTGGCTGAAGCTTTCTTT. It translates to CASSQGPLAEAFF.

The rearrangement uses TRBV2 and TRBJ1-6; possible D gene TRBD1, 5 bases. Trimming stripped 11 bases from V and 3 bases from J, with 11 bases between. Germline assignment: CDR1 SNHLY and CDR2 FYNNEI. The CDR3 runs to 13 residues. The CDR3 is CAATGVYNSPLHF. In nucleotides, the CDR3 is TGTGCCGCCACGGGGGTCTATAATTCACCCCTCCACTTT.

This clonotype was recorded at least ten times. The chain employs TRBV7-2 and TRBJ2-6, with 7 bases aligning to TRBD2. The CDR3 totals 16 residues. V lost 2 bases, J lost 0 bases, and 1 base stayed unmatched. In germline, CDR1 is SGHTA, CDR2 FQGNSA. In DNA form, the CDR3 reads TGTGCCAGCAGCTTAAGCGGGACCTCTGGGGCCAACGTCCTGACTTTC. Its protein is CASSLSGTSGANVLTF.